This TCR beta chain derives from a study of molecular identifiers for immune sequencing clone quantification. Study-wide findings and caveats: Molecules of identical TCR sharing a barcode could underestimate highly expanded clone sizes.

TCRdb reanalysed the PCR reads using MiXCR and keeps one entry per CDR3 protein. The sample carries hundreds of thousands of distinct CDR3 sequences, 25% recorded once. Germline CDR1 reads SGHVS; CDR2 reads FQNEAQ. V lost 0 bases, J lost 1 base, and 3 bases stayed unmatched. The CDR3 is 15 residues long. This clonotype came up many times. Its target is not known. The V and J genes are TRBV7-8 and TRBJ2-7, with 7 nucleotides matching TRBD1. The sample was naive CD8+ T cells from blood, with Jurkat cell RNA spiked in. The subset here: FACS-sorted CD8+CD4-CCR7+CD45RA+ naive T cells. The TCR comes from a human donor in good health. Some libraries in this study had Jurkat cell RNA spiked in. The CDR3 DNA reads TGTGCCAGCAGCTTAGCGACACAGGGGTCCTACGAGCAGTACTTC. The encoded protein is CASSLATQGSYEQYF.